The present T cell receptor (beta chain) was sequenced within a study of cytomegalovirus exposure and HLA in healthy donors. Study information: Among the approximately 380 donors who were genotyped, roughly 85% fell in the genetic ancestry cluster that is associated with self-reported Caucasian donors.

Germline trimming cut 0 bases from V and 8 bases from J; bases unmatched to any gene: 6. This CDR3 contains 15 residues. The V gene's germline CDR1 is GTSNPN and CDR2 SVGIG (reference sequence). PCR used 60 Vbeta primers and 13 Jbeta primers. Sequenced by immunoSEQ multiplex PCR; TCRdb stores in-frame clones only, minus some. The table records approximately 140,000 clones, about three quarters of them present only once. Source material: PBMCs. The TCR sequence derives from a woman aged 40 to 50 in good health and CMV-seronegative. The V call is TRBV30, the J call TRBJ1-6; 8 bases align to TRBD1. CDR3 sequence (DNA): TGTGCCTGGAGTGTACGCGCAGGGGGCGATTCACCCCTCCACTTT. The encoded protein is CAWSVRAGGDSPLHF.